Listed here are 27 T cell receptor beta chains from one sample, sequenced in a study of shared clonotypes between healthy human individuals (TCRdb year 2020). Receptor libraries were prepared by the immunoSEQ multiplex PCR assay. TCRdb retrieved this table from immuneACCESS and kept in-frame rearrangements only. Not all clones are present; in checked studies, unresolved V genes account for under half, and no reason is known for the remainder. This sample is represented by about 640,000 clones; approximately 75% of them were singletons. The top ten hold about 1.8% of the sample. The sample comprised memory CD4+ T cells sorted from blood. The cell subset or site label, read with the paper, signifies: CD45RA-negative fraction. The receptors derive from a woman aged 25 to 39 in good health.

The chain has TRBV25-1 and TRBJ1-5, with D possibly TRBD1 on 5 matching bases. The V gene's germline CDR1 is MGHDK and CDR2 SYGVNS. Trimming shortened V by 4 bases and J by 6 bases, and 19 bases separated the two germline ends. This CDR3 has 16 amino acids. The CDR3: CASSGTQEEGSQPQHF. In DNA, the CDR3 is TGTGCCAGCAGTGGAACGCAGGAGGAGGGGAGTCAGCCCCAGCATTTT.

The chain recombines TRBV25-1 with TRBJ1-1, with D tentatively TRBD1 (6 bases). Per germline, CDR1 MGHDK and CDR2 SYGVNS. This CDR3 has 15 residues. V lost 2 bases, J lost 4 bases, and 14 bases lay in between. The CDR3: CASSETGQTGTEAFF. CDR3 nucleotide sequence: TGTGCCAGCAGTGAAACAGGGCAAACCGGCACTGAAGCTTTCTTT.

The chain employs TRBV4-1 and TRBJ2-5; D is uncertain. The CDR3 extends over 13 amino acids. Germline loops: CDR1 MGHRA, CDR2 YSYEKL. Trimming shortened V by 1 base and J by 2 bases, and 5 bases separated the two germline ends. CDR3: CASSQVAQETQYF. The CDR3 DNA reads as TGCGCCAGCAGCCAAGTGGCGCAAGAGACCCAGTACTTC.

The chain carries TRBV5-6 and TRBJ1-4; D call uncertain. V dropped 0 bases and J dropped 8 bases, with 5 bases sitting between them. Germline CDR1 SGHDT, CDR2 YYEEEE. The CDR3 is 12 amino acids. Here the CDR3 reads CASSLDKEKLFF. The DNA of the CDR3 is TGTGCCAGCAGCTTGGACAAGGAAAAACTGTTTTTT.

The gene calls are TRBV6-6 and TRBJ2-5; tentatively, D is TRBD1 (5 bases). V was shortened by 3 bases and J by 6 bases, with 20 bases between the two germline ends. This CDR3 region has 16 residues. Germline-derived CDR1 and CDR2 are MNHNY and SVGAGI (reference sequence). The CDR3 reads CASSYNPPLGRKTQYF. For the CDR3, the DNA is TGTGCCAGCAGTTATAACCCACCCTTGGGGCGAAAGACCCAGTACTTC.

The chain links TRBV5-1 to TRBJ2-7; TRBD2 agrees at 11 bases. Germline CDR1 SGHRS, CDR2 YFSETQ. V lost 0 bases to trimming and J lost 0 bases; unmatched junction nucleotides: 5. The CDR3 extends over 17 amino acids. The CDR3 is CASSLGPTSGNSYEQYF. The CDR3 region has the DNA TGCGCCAGCAGCTTGGGACCGACTAGCGGGAACTCCTACGAGCAGTACTTC.

For this clone: A far larger clone lies a single base away; this is likely a read error. This chain uses TRBV28 with TRBJ2-7; tentatively, D is TRBD1 or TRBD2 (5 bases each). Germline CDR1 and CDR2: MDHEN and SYDVKM. Trimming shortened V by 5 bases and J by 2 bases, and 10 bases separated the two germline ends. CDR3 size: 13 residues. The CDR3 nucleotides read TGTGCCAGCAGTCCCCGGGACCCCTACGAGCAGTACTTC. This encodes CASSPRDPYEQYF.

The chain couples TRBV9 to TRBJ2-5; 12 nucleotides line up with TRBD1. Germline CDR1 SGDLS, CDR2 YYNGEE. The CDR3 runs to 17 residues. The V and J ends lost 4 bases and 4 bases, in that order; junction bases with no gene match: 11. DNA for the CDR3: TGTGCCAGCAGCTCAGGGACAGGGGGCGCGAATCGAGAGACCCAGTACTTC. This codes for CASSSGTGGANRETQYF.

The V gene is TRBV7-9, the J gene TRBJ2-1; 13 bases map to TRBD2. Trimming at V came to 1 base and at J to 7 bases, leaving 4 bases not matched to a gene. Germline lookup yields CDR1 SEHNR and CDR2 FQNEAQ (reference sequence). CDR3 length equals 16 residues. The CDR3 region is CASSLVMGLAGNEQFF. CDR3 DNA sequence: TGTGCCAGCAGCTTAGTTATGGGACTAGCGGGAAATGAGCAGTTCTTC.

This clone was counted a few times. The junction differs from germline at one of its ends, possibly a read error. The CDR3 region is CASGLMMGEKLFF. The CDR3, as DNA: TGTGCCAGCGGCTTGATGATGGGTGAAAAACTGTTTTTT. V and J are TRBV7-2 and TRBJ1-4; no clear D. This CDR3 contains 13 residues. Germline CDR1 and CDR2: SGHTA and FQGNSA.

In DNA, the CDR3 is TGTGCCAGCAGTCCGCGACAGGGGGCACGGGATGAGCAGTTCTTC. Protein sequence: CASSPRQGARDEQFF. The chain uses TRBV6-5 and TRBJ2-1; 10 nucleotides agree with TRBD1. V lost 5 bases and J lost 8; bases outside the gene matches: 9. This CDR3 contains 15 residues. CDR1 is MNHEY, CDR2 SVGAGI, per germline.

The rearrangement joins TRBV7-9 to TRBJ2-7; TRBD1 might be the D (6 bases). This CDR3 has 15 amino acids. Deletions cut 0 bases from V and 2 bases from J, with 11 bases between. The germline gives CDR1 SEHNR, CDR2 FQNEAQ (reference sequence). DNA of the CDR3: TGTGCCAGCAGCTTAGCACAGGGACCAACCTACGAGCAGTACTTC. It specifies CASSLAQGPTYEQYF.

The rearrangement uses TRBV7-2 and TRBJ2-1; possibly TRBD2 for D (5 bases). This CDR3 is built from 15 residues. V lost 6 bases, J lost 2 bases, and 14 bases lay in between. CDR1 and CDR2 (germline): SGHTA, FQGNSA. CDR3 sequence: CASSLTAEPYNEQFF. The DNA for the CDR3 is TGTGCCAGCAGTTTAACAGCGGAGCCCTACAATGAGCAGTTCTTC.

This clone has just one count. V usage is TRBV9 and J usage is TRBJ2-1, with 8 nucleotides matching TRBD1. The CDR3 totals 18 residues. CDR1 is SGDLS and CDR2 is YYNGEE in the germline V gene. The ends lost 0 bases at V and 0 bases at J; junction bases unmatched: 8. The CDR3 nucleotides are TGTGCCAGCAGCGTAGAGGGACAGGCCCACCTCTCCTACAATGAGCAGTTCTTC. Protein product: CASSVEGQAHLSYNEQFF. The variable domain in full, with the rest retrieved from reference TRBV9 and TRBJ2-1, is DSGVTQTPKHLITATGQRVTLRCSPRSGDLSVYWYQQSLDQGLQFLIQYYNGEERAKGNILERFSAQQFPDLHSELNLSSLELGDSALYFCASSVEGQAHLSYNEQFFGPGTRLTVL.

The V gene is TRBV19, the J gene TRBJ1-2; a possible D gene is TRBD1 (5 bases). This CDR3 region has 15 residues. The germline gives CDR1 LNHDA, CDR2 SQIVND (reference sequence). V was cut by 1 base and J by 6 bases, with 15 bases left in between. DNA of the CDR3: TGTGCCAGTAGTATAGTAGACAGTCGCGCGAATGGCTACACCTTC. Protein sequence: CASSIVDSRANGYTF. Full variable domain (missing parts from reference TRBV19 and TRBJ1-2): DGGITQSPKYLFRKEGQNVTLSCEQNLNHDAMYWYRQDPGQGLRLIYYSQIVNDFQKGDIAEGYSVSREKKESFPLTVTSAQKNPTAFYLCASSIVDSRANGYTFGSGTRLTVV.

V usage is TRBV5-1 and J usage is TRBJ1-2; D gene unclear. The length of the CDR3 is 15 residues. Trimming shortened V by 1 base and J by 0 bases, and 10 bases separated the two germline ends. Germline-derived CDR1 and CDR2 are SGHRS and YFSETQ. The CDR3 sequence: CASSLRAEANYGYTF. As DNA, the CDR3 is TGCGCCAGCAGCTTGCGGGCAGAAGCTAACTATGGCTACACCTTC.

The rearrangement joins TRBV14 to TRBJ2-3, with D perhaps matching TRBD2 (6 bases). The germline V and J ends were trimmed by 4 bases and 5 bases, with 22 bases remaining between them. Germline CDR1 is SGHDN and CDR2 is FVKESK. The length of the CDR3 is 17 residues. CDR3 sequence (DNA): TGTGCCAGCAGCCTTAGAGGGACTGCCCTTTTAGGAGATACGCAGTATTTT. Amino acid sequence: CASSLRGTALLGDTQYF.

The chain is built from TRBV10-2 and TRBJ2-7; unclear D gene. Trimming stripped 6 bases from V and 0 bases from J, with 12 bases between. CDR3 length equals 14 residues. Germline values: CDR1 WSHSY, CDR2 SAAADI. CDR3 bases: TGCGCCAGCAGCCCCCTGCCGGCCTCCTACGAGCAGTACTTC. Translated: CASSPLPASYEQYF.

The count of this clone is one. The chain has TRBV6-1 and TRBJ2-7; D not certain. Trimming pared 4 bases from V and 3 bases from J, leaving 10 bases between. The CDR3 is 13 amino acids. From germline, CDR1 is MNHNS and CDR2 SASEGT. CDR3 amino acids: CASSGSYGYEQYF. The CDR3 bases are TGTGCCAGCAGTGGATCATATGGCTACGAGCAGTACTTC.

The chain joins TRBV4-1 to TRBJ2-5; 15 bases are a match to TRBD2. The end of the DNA fits TRBJ2-7 better, so the J call may be wrong. In germline, CDR1 is MGHRA, CDR2 YSYEKL. The CDR3 consists of 15 residues. For the CDR3, the DNA is TGCGCCACCCGGAGGACTAGCGGGGGGGACTACGAGCAGTACTTC. Translation: CATRRTSGGDYEQYF.

This clone has only a few counts. The gene calls are TRBV19 and TRBJ1-2; no firm D call. Trimming took 3 bases from V and 8 from J, leaving 19 bases between them. The CDR3 spans 15 residues. The germline V gene encodes CDR1 LNHDA and CDR2 SQIVND (reference sequence). The CDR3 region is CASSMSNGVSGGYTF. The CDR3 DNA follows: TGTGCCAGTAGTATGAGTAACGGAGTCTCGGGGGGCTACACCTTC.

V and J are TRBV2 and TRBJ1-2, with no clear D. CDR3 size: 12 residues. The V end was cut by 10 bases, the J end by 3 bases, with 12 bases between. CDR1 is SNHLY, CDR2 FYNNEI, per germline. CDR3: CATRYSDYGYTF. As DNA, the CDR3 is TGTGCCACACGGTATTCGGACTATGGCTACACCTTC.

This chain uses TRBV18 with TRBJ1-1; D uncertain. V lost 0 bases to trimming and J lost 4 bases, with 9 bases between them. Germline V lookup: CDR1 KGHSH, CDR2 LQKENI. The CDR3 totals 14 residues. CDR3 DNA: TGTGCCAGCTCACCACCTTCCGGGATCACTGAAGCTTTCTTT. Amino acid sequence: CASSPPSGITEAFF.

Concerning this clone: One end of the junction does not line up with germline, which may come from a read error. The chain carries TRBV6-1 and TRBJ2-7; 8 nucleotides line up with TRBD1. The CDR3 contains 11 residues. Looked up from germline, CDR1 is MNHNS and CDR2 is SASEGT. CDR3 amino acids: CANGQGYGQYF. The CDR3 nucleotides are TGTGCCAATGGACAGGGTTACGGGCAGTACTTC.

As concerns this clone: This clone may be a read error of a much larger clone one base away. The rearrangement uses TRBV28 and TRBJ2-3, with D perhaps matching TRBD2 (5 bases). CDR3 length equals 16 residues. The germline CDR1 and CDR2 sequences are MDHEN and SYDVKM. The CDR3 DNA reads TGTGCCGGCAGCTGGAAATCCTGGACTGGCACAGATACGCAGTATTTT. This codes for CAGSWKSWTGTDTQYF.

Notes on this clone: This likely reflects a read error, since a far larger clone is one base away. Other DNA variants within this sample encode the same CDR3. V gene TRBV19 combines with J gene TRBJ2-1; 9 positions match TRBD2. The CDR3 is 17 amino acids. V lost 4 bases to trimming and J lost 4 bases; unmatched junction nucleotides: 11. The germline V gene has CDR1 LNHDA and CDR2 SQIVND (reference sequence). CDR3 DNA sequence: TGTGCCAGTAGTACCCAGACTAGCGGCCTTTCTTACAATGAGCAGTTCTTC. Amino acids: CASSTQTSGLSYNEQFF.

This clone has a handful of counts. The CDR3 sequence: CASSDGQGGAGTQYF. The CDR3 DNA follows: TGTGCCAGCAGTGACGGGCAGGGTGGAGCCGGTACGCAGTATTTT. V gene TRBV6-4 combines with J gene TRBJ2-3; TRBD1 might be the D (5 bases). V was clipped by 2 bases and J by 8 bases, with 17 bases between them. The germline V gene encodes CDR1 MRHNA and CDR2 SNTAGT. There are 15 residues in the CDR3.